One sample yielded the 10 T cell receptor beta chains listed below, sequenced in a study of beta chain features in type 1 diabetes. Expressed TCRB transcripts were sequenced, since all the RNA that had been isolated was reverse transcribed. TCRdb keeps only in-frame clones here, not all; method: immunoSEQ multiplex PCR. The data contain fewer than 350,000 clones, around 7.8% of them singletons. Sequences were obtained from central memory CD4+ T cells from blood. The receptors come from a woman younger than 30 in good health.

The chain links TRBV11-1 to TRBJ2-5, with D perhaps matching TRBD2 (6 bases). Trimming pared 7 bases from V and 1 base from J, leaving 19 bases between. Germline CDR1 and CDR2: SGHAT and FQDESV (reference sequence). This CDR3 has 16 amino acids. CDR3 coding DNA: TGTGCCAGCACAACTGGGGAGCGGGCAATCCAAGAGACCCAGTACTTC. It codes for CASTTGERAIQETQYF.

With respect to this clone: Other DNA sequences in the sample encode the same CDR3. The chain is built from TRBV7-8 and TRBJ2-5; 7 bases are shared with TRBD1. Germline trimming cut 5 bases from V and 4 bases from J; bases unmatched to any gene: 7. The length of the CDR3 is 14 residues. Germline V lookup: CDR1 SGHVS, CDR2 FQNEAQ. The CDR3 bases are TGTGCCAGCAGCCCTCGGACAGGAGGAGAGACCCAGTACTTC. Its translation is CASSPRTGGETQYF.

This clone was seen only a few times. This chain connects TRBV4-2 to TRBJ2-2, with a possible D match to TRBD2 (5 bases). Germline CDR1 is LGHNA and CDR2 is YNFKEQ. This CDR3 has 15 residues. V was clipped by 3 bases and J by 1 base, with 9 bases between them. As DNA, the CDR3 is TGTGCCAGCAGCCAGTCTGCGGGGAACACCGGGGAGCTGTTTTTT. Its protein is CASSQSAGNTGELFF.

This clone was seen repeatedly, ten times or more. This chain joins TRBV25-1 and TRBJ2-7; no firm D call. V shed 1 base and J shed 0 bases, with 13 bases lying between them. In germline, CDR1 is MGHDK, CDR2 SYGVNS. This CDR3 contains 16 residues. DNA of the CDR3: TGTGCCAGCAGTGAATCCGAGGCTAGGAGCTCCTACGAGCAGTACTTC. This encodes CASSESEARSSYEQYF.

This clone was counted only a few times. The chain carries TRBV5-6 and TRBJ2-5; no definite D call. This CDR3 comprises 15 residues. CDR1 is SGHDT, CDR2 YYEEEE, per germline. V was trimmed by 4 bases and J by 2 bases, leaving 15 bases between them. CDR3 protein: CASSLSLGRQETQYF. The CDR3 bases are TGTGCCAGCAGCCTTAGCCTAGGCAGGCAAGAGACCCAGTACTTC.

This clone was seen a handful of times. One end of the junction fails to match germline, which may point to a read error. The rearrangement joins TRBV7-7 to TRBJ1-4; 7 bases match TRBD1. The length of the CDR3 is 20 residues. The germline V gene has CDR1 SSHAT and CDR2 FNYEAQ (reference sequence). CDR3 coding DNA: TGTGCTAGCAGCTTAAAAATAACGACAGGGAGTGGAGTAACTAATGAAAAACTGTTTTTT. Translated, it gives CASSLKITTGSGVTNEKLFF.

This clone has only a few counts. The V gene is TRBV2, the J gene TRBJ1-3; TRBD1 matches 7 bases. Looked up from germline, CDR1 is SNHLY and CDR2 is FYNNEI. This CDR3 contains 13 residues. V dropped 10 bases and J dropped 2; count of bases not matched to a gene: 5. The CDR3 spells CATLGTAGNTIYF. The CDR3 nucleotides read TGTGCCACACTTGGGACAGCTGGAAACACCATATATTTT.

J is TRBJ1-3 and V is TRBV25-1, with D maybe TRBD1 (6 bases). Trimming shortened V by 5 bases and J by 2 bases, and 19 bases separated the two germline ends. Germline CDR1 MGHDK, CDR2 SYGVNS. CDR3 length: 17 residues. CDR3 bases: TGTGCCAGCAGTCCCTCAACAGGGACTCTTGCTGGAAACACCATATATTTT. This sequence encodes CASSPSTGTLAGNTIYF.

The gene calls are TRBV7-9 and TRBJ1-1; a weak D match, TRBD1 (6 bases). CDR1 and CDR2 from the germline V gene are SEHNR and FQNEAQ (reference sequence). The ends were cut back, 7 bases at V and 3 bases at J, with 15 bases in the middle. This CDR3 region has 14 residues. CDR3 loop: CASMETGRDTEAFF. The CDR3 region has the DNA TGTGCCAGCATGGAAACAGGGAGGGACACTGAAGCTTTCTTT.

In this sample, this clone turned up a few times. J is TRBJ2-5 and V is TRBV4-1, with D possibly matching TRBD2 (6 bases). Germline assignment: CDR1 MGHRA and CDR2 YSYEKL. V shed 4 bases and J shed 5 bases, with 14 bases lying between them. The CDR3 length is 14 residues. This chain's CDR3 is CASSRSPSVETQYF. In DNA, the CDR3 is TGCGCCAGCAGCCGATCTCCTAGCGTCGAGACCCAGTACTTC.